The 23 T cell receptor beta chains below were found in one sample sequenced in a study of cytomegalovirus exposure and HLA in healthy donors (dated by TCRdb to about 2017). Receptor amplification or capture employed the immunoSEQ multiplex PCR assay. A mixture of 60 forward primers for TCR Vbeta segments and 13 reverse primers for TCR Jbeta segments was used in the multiplex PCR. What TCRdb holds here is the immuneACCESS table cut down to in-frame rearrangements. Part of the clones is not present; checked against another copy, under half of the missing clones reflect an unresolved V gene, and the others are unexplained. The sample profile shows fewer than 250,000 clones; 82% of them were found once. 4.5% to 7% of the sample goes to the ten largest clones. The material sequenced was PBMCs. The receptors here all came from a man aged 40-55 years in good health and CMV-seropositive.

This clone has only a few counts. The chain employs TRBV7-3 and TRBJ1-1; TRBD1 matches 7 bases. The V gene end was trimmed by 5 bases and the J gene end by 4 bases; junction bases not matched to a gene: 10. The CDR3 is 15 amino acids. Germline values: CDR1 SGHTA, CDR2 FQGTGA. CDR3 region: CASSGLDRLGTEAFF. In DNA, the CDR3 is TGTGCCAGCAGCGGTTTGGACAGGCTCGGCACTGAAGCTTTCTTT.

The V and J genes are TRBV4-1 and TRBJ2-7, with D perhaps TRBD2 (6 bases). This CDR3 has 15 amino acids. CDR1 MGHRA and CDR2 YSYEKL come from the germline V gene. Trimming took off 1 base at V and 7 bases at J, with 17 bases between the two ends. This chain's CDR3 is CASSQVTGVVREQYF. The CDR3 region has the DNA TGCGCCAGCAGCCAAGTTACGGGAGTAGTGCGGGAGCAGTACTTC.

The V gene is TRBV29-1, the J gene TRBJ1-2; D is undetermined. V was shortened by 3 bases and J by 8 bases, with 4 bases between the two germline ends. CDR3 length: 9 residues. The germline gives CDR1 SQVTM, CDR2 ANQGSEA. The CDR3 nucleotides read TGCAGCGTTGAGCGCGGCTACACCTTC. Amino acids: CSVERGYTF. The full variable domain, in which reference TRBV29-1 and TRBJ1-2 provide the parts outside the CDR3, is SAVISQKPSRDICQRGTSLTIQCQVDSQVTMMFWYRQQPGQSLTLIATANQGSEATYESGFVIDKFPISRPNLTFSTLTVSNMSPEDSSIYLCSVERGYTFGSGTRLTVV.

The rearrangement joins TRBV30 to TRBJ1-2, with 11 bases fitting TRBD1. The germline V gene encodes CDR1 GTSNPN and CDR2 SVGIG (reference sequence). V lost 6 bases and J lost 5; bases outside the gene matches: 11. This CDR3 comprises 15 residues. The CDR3 DNA reads TGTGCCTGCCCGGAAGGGACAGGGGGGCCTTATGGCTACACCTTC. Translation gives CACPEGTGGPYGYTF.

The rearrangement uses TRBV5-6 and TRBJ1-1; D unclear. CDR1 SGHDT and CDR2 YYEEEE come from the germline V gene. Trimming took 0 bases from V and 11 from J, leaving 8 bases between them. The CDR3 spans 11 residues. The CDR3 region is CASSLAGDAFF. CDR3 nucleotide sequence: TGTGCCAGCAGCTTGGCTGGAGACGCTTTCTTT.

The chain is built from TRBV25-1 and TRBJ2-3, with no clear D. This CDR3 is 10 amino acids long. Germline V CDR1 and CDR2: MGHDK, SYGVNS. V gave up 6 bases and J gave up 6 bases, with 4 bases separating them. The CDR3 spells CASRADTQYF. The CDR3 nucleotides are TGTGCCAGCAGAGCGGATACGCAGTATTTT.

The chain couples TRBV30 to TRBJ1-5, with TRBD1 as a possible D gene (5 bases). Germline CDR1 GTSNPN, CDR2 SVGIG (reference sequence). Trimming took off 3 bases at V and 0 bases at J, with 15 bases between the two ends. CDR3 length: 16 amino acids. This CDR3 reads CAWSSRQIYSNQPQHF. In DNA, the CDR3 is TGTGCCTGGAGCTCGAGACAGATTTATAGCAATCAGCCCCAGCATTTT.

The chain couples TRBV6-1 to TRBJ2-7; TRBD1 matches 7 bases. The germline V gene encodes CDR1 MNHNS and CDR2 SASEGT. The junction had 6 bases not matched to a gene; V was cut back by 2 bases and J by 5 bases. The length of the CDR3 is 14 residues. CDR3 region: CASSELTGIHEQYF. The DNA of the CDR3 is TGTGCCAGCAGTGAATTGACAGGGATACACGAGCAGTACTTC.

V gene TRBV4-1 combines with J gene TRBJ1-5; 10 bases fit TRBD1. This CDR3 contains 17 residues. V lost 1 base to trimming and J lost 0 bases; unmatched junction nucleotides: 3. Germline CDR1 and CDR2: MGHRA and YSYEKL. The chain's CDR3 is CASSQARTGGSNQPQHF. CDR3 DNA: TGCGCCAGCAGCCAAGCCCGGACAGGGGGTAGCAATCAGCCCCAGCATTTT.

V gene TRBV5-1 combines with J gene TRBJ2-3, with TRBD1 as a possible D gene (6 bases). CDR3 length: 14 residues. Trimming shortened V by 4 bases and J by 4 bases, and 13 bases separated the two germline ends. Germline values: CDR1 SGHRS, CDR2 YFSETQ. The CDR3 DNA reads as TGCGCCAGCAGCACTGCGACAGGTCCAGATACGCAGTATTTT. Protein sequence: CASSTATGPDTQYF.

This CDR3 is CASSRTGGSEKLFF. The CDR3 DNA is TGTGCCAGCAGTCGGACAGGGGGAAGTGAAAAACTGTTTTTT. This chain uses TRBV6-5 with TRBJ1-4, with 10 positions matching TRBD1. Germline trimming cut 5 bases from V and 7 bases from J; bases unmatched to any gene: 4. The CDR3 spans 14 residues. From germline, CDR1 is MNHEY and CDR2 SVGAGI.

This clone was seen a handful of times. The rearrangement links TRBV10-3 to TRBJ2-7, with D unclear. V shed 0 bases and J shed 7 bases, with 16 bases lying between them. Germline lookup yields CDR1 ENHRY and CDR2 SYGVKD. This CDR3 has 15 amino acids. CDR3 DNA sequence: TGTGCCATCAGTGAGTCGACTCTCACATTGAGGGAGCAGTACTTC. It codes for CAISESTLTLREQYF.

The gene calls are TRBV9 and TRBJ2-2, with a tentative D call TRBD1 (6 bases). The V gene lost 1 base and the J gene lost 1 base, with 8 bases spanning the gap. CDR1 SGDLS and CDR2 YYNGEE come from the germline V gene. There are 15 residues in the CDR3. CDR3: CASSVTTGNTGELFF. The CDR3 DNA reads TGTGCCAGCAGCGTAACGACAGGGAACACCGGGGAGCTGTTTTTT.

In DNA, the CDR3 is TGTGCCTGGAGTATAGGGACTAGCACAGATACGCAGTATTTT. Translating gives CAWSIGTSTDTQYF. The chain joins TRBV30 to TRBJ2-3; perhaps TRBD2 as D (6 bases). CDR3 length: 14 residues. CDR1 is GTSNPN, CDR2 SVGIG, per germline (reference sequence). V dropped 2 bases and J dropped 0 bases, with 9 bases sitting between them.

With respect to this clone: At one boundary the junction diverges from the germline segment, which might be a read error. The CDR3 sequence: CASSSDRTLHF. CDR3 nucleotide sequence: TGTGCCAGCAGTTCTGACAGGACTCTACATTTT. This chain uses TRBV27 with TRBJ1-3, with D perhaps TRBD1 (6 bases). CDR3 length equals 11 residues. Per the germline V gene, CDR1 is MNHEY and CDR2 is SMNVEV (reference sequence).

The genes are TRBV6-5 and TRBJ1-1; TRBD1 might be the D (5 bases). V was trimmed by 6 bases and J by 7 bases, leaving 12 bases between them. CDR1 and CDR2 (germline): MNHEY, SVGAGI. The CDR3 has 12 amino acids. The DNA for the CDR3 is TGTGCCAGCAGAAAATCGACAGATGAAGCTTTCTTT. Encoded protein: CASRKSTDEAFF.

Concerning this clone itself: Other nucleotide sequences from this sample produce the same CDR3. J is TRBJ1-1 and V is TRBV18; 9 bases are shared with TRBD1. Germline V CDR1 and CDR2: KGHSH, LQKENI. With 6 bases clipped from V and 5 bases from J, the junction kept 7 bases outside the gene matches. The CDR3 extends over 14 amino acids. CDR3 sequence reads: CASSPGQGYTEAFF. For the CDR3, the DNA is TGTGCCAGCTCCCCGGGACAGGGCTATACTGAAGCTTTCTTT.

Concerning this clone itself: The identical CDR3 is also encoded by other nucleotide sequences in the sample. The rearrangement uses TRBV5-1 and TRBJ1-1, with 8 bases identical to TRBD1. The CDR3 covers 14 residues. With V trimmed by 4 bases and J by 2 bases, 4 bases remained unmatched. The germline CDR1 and CDR2 sequences are SGHRS and YFSETQ. The CDR3 DNA reads as TGCGCCAGCAGCGCGGGACAGGAAAACACTGAAGCTTTCTTT. Amino acids: CASSAGQENTEAFF.

The chain employs TRBV9 and TRBJ2-3; maybe TRBD2 (6 bases). This CDR3 has 12 amino acids. Germline V CDR1 and CDR2: SGDLS, YYNGEE. The V end was cut by 7 bases, the J end by 4 bases, with 10 bases between. This CDR3 is CASGGGADTQYF. CDR3 DNA: TGTGCCAGCGGGGGAGGAGCAGATACGCAGTATTTT.

This chain joins TRBV5-4 and TRBJ2-3; D perhaps matches TRBD1 (5 bases). This CDR3 comprises 14 residues. V lost 3 bases and J lost 0, with 8 bases in between. Germline-derived CDR1 and CDR2 are SGHNT and YYREEE (reference sequence). CDR3 residues: CASSWGGSTDTQYF. For the CDR3, the DNA is TGTGCCAGCAGCTGGGGCGGTAGCACAGATACGCAGTATTTT.

The V and J genes are TRBV19 and TRBJ1-2; 7 nucleotides align to TRBD1. The CDR3 runs to 13 residues. The V gene's germline CDR1 is LNHDA and CDR2 SQIVND (reference sequence). V lost 7 bases to trimming and J lost 6 bases; unmatched junction nucleotides: 8. The CDR3 coding sequence is TGTGCCAGTATAGCCAGGGGGAGAAATGGCTACACCTTC. Translating it yields CASIARGRNGYTF.

The rearrangement links TRBV5-1 to TRBJ1-4; D is perhaps TRBD1 (5 bases). V lost 0 bases, J lost 6 bases, and 12 bases lay in between. Germline V CDR1 and CDR2: SGHRS, YFSETQ. The CDR3 covers 15 residues. The CDR3: CASSLARGLDEKLFF. The CDR3 nucleotides read TGCGCCAGCAGCTTGGCCCGGGGGTTAGATGAAAAACTGTTTTTT.

This clone was seen a single time. V gene TRBV6-1 combines with J gene TRBJ1-5, with a tentative D call TRBD1 (6 bases). This CDR3 has 14 amino acids. V lost 8 bases, J lost 3 bases, and 14 bases lay in between. Per the germline V gene, CDR1 is MNHNS and CDR2 is SASEGT. The CDR3 bases are TGTGCCAGCCAGGGGCGCGTATTCAATCAGCCCCAGCATTTT. Protein product: CASQGRVFNQPQHF.